This is a list of T cell receptor beta chains from one sample in a study of blood T cell repertoires in COVID-19. Method: immunoSEQ multiplex PCR; TCRdb's copy keeps in-frame clones and lacks some. This table has a few hundred thousand clones, 70% to 90% appearing once. Sequenced: peripheral blood. The receptors originated from a woman aged 45-59 years with COVID-19, enrolled during active disease. CDR3s include the opening cysteine and the closing phenylalanine or tryptophan. The order of the fields is CDR3 DNA, CDR3 protein, V gene, D gene, J gene, clone size. D genes are given only for firm matches. Clone size is shown for a subset of rows, as once, few, many or a class of expanded clone.

CDR3 DNA: TGTGCCAGCAGCCCTGACAGTTCTAGCACAGATACGCAGTATTTT; CDR3 protein: CASSPDSSSTDTQYF; V gene: TRBV14; D gene: NA; J gene: TRBJ2-3; clone size: NA
CDR3 DNA: TGTGCCAGCATCTTCTCGGGGGGATTCGTGCAGTTCTTC; CDR3 protein: CASIFSGGFVQFF; V gene: TRBV5-8; D gene: TRBD2; J gene: TRBJ2-1; clone size: NA
CDR3 DNA: TGTGCCAGCAGCCAAGTCCAGGGGGTTGTAAGGACCGGGGAGCTGTTTTTT; CDR3 protein: CASSQVQGVVRTGELFF; V gene: TRBV14; D gene: TRBD1; J gene: TRBJ2-2; clone size: NA
CDR3 DNA: TGTGCCAGCAGCTTAGCCGGACGGGGTACGCAGTATTTT; CDR3 protein: CASSLAGRGTQYF; V gene: TRBV7-2; D gene: NA; J gene: TRBJ2-3; clone size: NA
CDR3 DNA: TGTGCCAGCAGCCAAGAGTACAGCCATAATTCACCCCTCCACTTT; CDR3 protein: CASSQEYSHNSPLHF; V gene: TRBV14; D gene: NA; J gene: TRBJ1-6; clone size: NA
CDR3 DNA: TGTGCCTGGACCCGGGACAGGGAAGACCAGTACTTC; CDR3 protein: CAWTRDREDQYF; V gene: TRBV30; D gene: TRBD1; J gene: TRBJ2-5; clone size: NA
CDR3 DNA: TGTGCCAGCAGCTTAGGGGGGCGAGGGGATACGCAGTATTTT; CDR3 protein: CASSLGGRGDTQYF; V gene: TRBV7-6; D gene: NA; J gene: TRBJ2-3; clone size: NA
CDR3 DNA: TGTGCCAGCAGTTCCCGGGACAGGGGAAGCAATGAGCAGTTCTTC; CDR3 protein: CASSSRDRGSNEQFF; V gene: TRBV28; D gene: TRBD1; J gene: TRBJ2-1; clone size: NA
CDR3 DNA: TGCAGTGCGAGTCGGGGGGGCCGAGAGACCCAGTACTTC; CDR3 protein: CSASRGGRETQYF; V gene: TRBV20-1; D gene: TRBD2; J gene: TRBJ2-5; clone size: NA
CDR3 DNA: TGCAGCGTTGGTCAGGGCAGGACTGAAGCTTTCTTT; CDR3 protein: CSVGQGRTEAFF; V gene: TRBV29-1; D gene: NA; J gene: TRBJ1-1; clone size: NA
CDR3 DNA: TGTGCCAAAAACGACAGGGGAAAGACTGAAGCTTTCTTT; CDR3 protein: CAKNDRGKTEAFF; V gene: TRBV2; D gene: TRBD1; J gene: TRBJ1-1; clone size: NA
CDR3 DNA: TGTGCCAGCAGCTTGGGGTCGGGGTACGTGACTGAAGCTTTCTTT; CDR3 protein: CASSLGSGYVTEAFF; V gene: TRBV5-5; D gene: NA; J gene: TRBJ1-1; clone size: NA
CDR3 DNA: TGTGCCAGCAGTTACTCTTCGGGGGAAGTAGATACGCAGTATTTT; CDR3 protein: CASSYSSGEVDTQYF; V gene: TRBV6-6; D gene: NA; J gene: TRBJ2-3; clone size: NA
CDR3 DNA: TGTGCCAGCAGTTTGGCAGCGGGGGATCCCTCCTACGAGCAGTACTTC; CDR3 protein: CASSLAAGDPSYEQYF; V gene: TRBV27; D gene: TRBD2; J gene: TRBJ2-7; clone size: NA
CDR3 DNA: TGTGCCTGGAGTCTAACACTGACACTGGGGAACACTGAAGCTTTCTTT; CDR3 protein: CAWSLTLTLGNTEAFF; V gene: TRBV30; D gene: NA; J gene: TRBJ1-1; clone size: NA
CDR3 DNA: TGTGCCGGAGCGGGACCCCGAAAAGAAAAACTGTTTTTT; CDR3 protein: CAGAGPRKEKLFF; V gene: TRBV28; D gene: NA; J gene: TRBJ1-4; clone size: NA
CDR3 DNA: TGTGCCAGCAGCGGGACAGCTTTGGGCTACACCTTC; CDR3 protein: CASSGTALGYTF; V gene: TRBV9; D gene: NA; J gene: TRBJ1-2; clone size: NA
CDR3 DNA: TGTGCCAGCAGCTTGACCGGGACAGGGGGCTTCTACGAGCAGTACTTC; CDR3 protein: CASSLTGTGGFYEQYF; V gene: TRBV5-4; D gene: TRBD1; J gene: TRBJ2-7; clone size: NA
CDR3 DNA: TGTGCCTCACAGGGTTTAGGGAATCAGCCCCAGCATTTT; CDR3 protein: CASQGLGNQPQHF; V gene: TRBV28; D gene: NA; J gene: TRBJ1-5; clone size: few
CDR3 DNA: TGTGCCAGCAGCCACTCACAGGTCCCCGGAAACACCATATATTTT; CDR3 protein: CASSHSQVPGNTIYF; V gene: TRBV25-1; D gene: NA; J gene: TRBJ1-3; clone size: once
CDR3 DNA: TGTGCCAGCAGTTACTCTACCGGGACAGGGGTTAGCAGGACTGAAGCTTTCTTT; CDR3 protein: CASSYSTGTGVSRTEAFF; V gene: TRBV6-2/TRBV6-3; D gene: TRBD1; J gene: TRBJ1-1; clone size: NA
CDR3 DNA: TGTGCCAGCAAGGGGACTAGCGGGGGGGCAAGGGGAACAGATACGCAGTATTTT; CDR3 protein: CASKGTSGGARGTDTQYF; V gene: TRBV28; D gene: TRBD2; J gene: TRBJ2-3; clone size: NA
CDR3 DNA: TGTGCCAGCAGGTCAAGGAGGACAGGGACGGAGACCCAGTACTTC; CDR3 protein: CASRSRRTGTETQYF; V gene: TRBV6-5; D gene: TRBD1; J gene: TRBJ2-5; clone size: NA
CDR3 DNA: TGTGCCAGCGCTGGACAGACAGATACGCAGTATTTT; CDR3 protein: CASAGQTDTQYF; V gene: TRBV28; D gene: NA; J gene: TRBJ2-3; clone size: NA
CDR3 DNA: TGTGCCAGCAGACTGTGGGGCAGTAAGAACACTGAAGCTTTCTTT; CDR3 protein: CASRLWGSKNTEAFF; V gene: TRBV28; D gene: NA; J gene: TRBJ1-1; clone size: few
CDR3 DNA: TGTGCTAGTGGTTTGTCCTCCGGGACAGGAGCCTACGAGCAGTACTTC; CDR3 protein: CASGLSSGTGAYEQYF; V gene: TRBV12-5; D gene: TRBD1; J gene: TRBJ2-7; clone size: NA
CDR3 DNA: TGTGCCAGCAGCCAAGATCTGGGAGCGGGGGATAGTTCCTACAATGAGCAGTTCTTC; CDR3 protein: CASSQDLGAGDSSYNEQFF; V gene: TRBV14; D gene: TRBD2; J gene: TRBJ2-1; clone size: few
CDR3 DNA: TGTGCCAGCAGCGAGGGAGGGGTGGATTCACCCCTCCACTTT; CDR3 protein: CASSEGGVDSPLHF; V gene: TRBV9; D gene: NA; J gene: TRBJ1-6; clone size: NA
CDR3 DNA: TGTGCCAGCAGCCACGAGCGGGGGGGCCGAGATGAGCAGTTCTTC; CDR3 protein: CASSHERGGRDEQFF; V gene: TRBV7-9; D gene: TRBD2; J gene: TRBJ2-1; clone size: NA
CDR3 DNA: TGTGCTAGTGGTTCCCCCACCGACAGGCCCTACTCATATGGCTACACCTTC; CDR3 protein: CASGSPTDRPYSYGYTF; V gene: TRBV12-5; D gene: NA; J gene: TRBJ1-2; clone size: NA
CDR3 DNA: TGTGCCAGCAGTTCCCTGGACAGGGGAAATTCACCCCTCCACTTT; CDR3 protein: CASSSLDRGNSPLHF; V gene: TRBV5-4; D gene: TRBD1; J gene: TRBJ1-6; clone size: NA
CDR3 DNA: TGTGCCAGCAGTCCGGGACACAACACAGGTGGCTACACCTTC; CDR3 protein: CASSPGHNTGGYTF; V gene: TRBV6-5; D gene: NA; J gene: TRBJ1-2; clone size: many
CDR3 DNA: TGTGCCAGCAGTTCGACACCGACAGGTGGGGGAACTGAAGCTTTCTTT; CDR3 protein: CASSSTPTGGGTEAFF; V gene: TRBV6-6; D gene: NA; J gene: TRBJ1-1; clone size: NA
CDR3 DNA: TGCAGCGTTGTCCTACAGATGAACACTGAAGCTTTCTTT; CDR3 protein: CSVVLQMNTEAFF; V gene: TRBV29-1; D gene: NA; J gene: TRBJ1-1; clone size: NA
CDR3 DNA: TGTGCCAGCGGTAAACCCCGGAGGGAGCGATCCTACAATGAGCAGTTCTTC; CDR3 protein: CASGKPRRERSYNEQFF; V gene: TRBV14; D gene: NA; J gene: TRBJ2-1; clone size: NA
CDR3 DNA: TGTGCCAGCAGTTACGTTGCAGGGGGCTATGGCTACACCTTC; CDR3 protein: CASSYVAGGYGYTF; V gene: TRBV6-2/TRBV6-3; D gene: TRBD1; J gene: TRBJ1-2; clone size: NA
CDR3 DNA: TGCGCCAGCAGCATAACACAGAGCCTAAATGAGCAGTTCTTC; CDR3 protein: CASSITQSLNEQFF; V gene: TRBV5-1; D gene: NA; J gene: TRBJ2-1; clone size: NA
CDR3 DNA: TGTGCCAGCAGACCCGGGGGGAGCTCCTACAATGAGCAGTTCTTC; CDR3 protein: CASRPGGSSYNEQFF; V gene: TRBV7-2; D gene: TRBD2; J gene: TRBJ2-1; clone size: NA
CDR3 DNA: TGTGCCAGCAGTGGTATAGGGGGGGACAATGAGCAGTTCTTC; CDR3 protein: CASSGIGGDNEQFF; V gene: TRBV2; D gene: NA; J gene: TRBJ2-1; clone size: once
CDR3 DNA: TGTGCCAGTAGTTTACAGGGTATGAGCACCGGGGAGCTGTTTTTT; CDR3 protein: CASSLQGMSTGELFF; V gene: TRBV19; D gene: NA; J gene: TRBJ2-2; clone size: NA